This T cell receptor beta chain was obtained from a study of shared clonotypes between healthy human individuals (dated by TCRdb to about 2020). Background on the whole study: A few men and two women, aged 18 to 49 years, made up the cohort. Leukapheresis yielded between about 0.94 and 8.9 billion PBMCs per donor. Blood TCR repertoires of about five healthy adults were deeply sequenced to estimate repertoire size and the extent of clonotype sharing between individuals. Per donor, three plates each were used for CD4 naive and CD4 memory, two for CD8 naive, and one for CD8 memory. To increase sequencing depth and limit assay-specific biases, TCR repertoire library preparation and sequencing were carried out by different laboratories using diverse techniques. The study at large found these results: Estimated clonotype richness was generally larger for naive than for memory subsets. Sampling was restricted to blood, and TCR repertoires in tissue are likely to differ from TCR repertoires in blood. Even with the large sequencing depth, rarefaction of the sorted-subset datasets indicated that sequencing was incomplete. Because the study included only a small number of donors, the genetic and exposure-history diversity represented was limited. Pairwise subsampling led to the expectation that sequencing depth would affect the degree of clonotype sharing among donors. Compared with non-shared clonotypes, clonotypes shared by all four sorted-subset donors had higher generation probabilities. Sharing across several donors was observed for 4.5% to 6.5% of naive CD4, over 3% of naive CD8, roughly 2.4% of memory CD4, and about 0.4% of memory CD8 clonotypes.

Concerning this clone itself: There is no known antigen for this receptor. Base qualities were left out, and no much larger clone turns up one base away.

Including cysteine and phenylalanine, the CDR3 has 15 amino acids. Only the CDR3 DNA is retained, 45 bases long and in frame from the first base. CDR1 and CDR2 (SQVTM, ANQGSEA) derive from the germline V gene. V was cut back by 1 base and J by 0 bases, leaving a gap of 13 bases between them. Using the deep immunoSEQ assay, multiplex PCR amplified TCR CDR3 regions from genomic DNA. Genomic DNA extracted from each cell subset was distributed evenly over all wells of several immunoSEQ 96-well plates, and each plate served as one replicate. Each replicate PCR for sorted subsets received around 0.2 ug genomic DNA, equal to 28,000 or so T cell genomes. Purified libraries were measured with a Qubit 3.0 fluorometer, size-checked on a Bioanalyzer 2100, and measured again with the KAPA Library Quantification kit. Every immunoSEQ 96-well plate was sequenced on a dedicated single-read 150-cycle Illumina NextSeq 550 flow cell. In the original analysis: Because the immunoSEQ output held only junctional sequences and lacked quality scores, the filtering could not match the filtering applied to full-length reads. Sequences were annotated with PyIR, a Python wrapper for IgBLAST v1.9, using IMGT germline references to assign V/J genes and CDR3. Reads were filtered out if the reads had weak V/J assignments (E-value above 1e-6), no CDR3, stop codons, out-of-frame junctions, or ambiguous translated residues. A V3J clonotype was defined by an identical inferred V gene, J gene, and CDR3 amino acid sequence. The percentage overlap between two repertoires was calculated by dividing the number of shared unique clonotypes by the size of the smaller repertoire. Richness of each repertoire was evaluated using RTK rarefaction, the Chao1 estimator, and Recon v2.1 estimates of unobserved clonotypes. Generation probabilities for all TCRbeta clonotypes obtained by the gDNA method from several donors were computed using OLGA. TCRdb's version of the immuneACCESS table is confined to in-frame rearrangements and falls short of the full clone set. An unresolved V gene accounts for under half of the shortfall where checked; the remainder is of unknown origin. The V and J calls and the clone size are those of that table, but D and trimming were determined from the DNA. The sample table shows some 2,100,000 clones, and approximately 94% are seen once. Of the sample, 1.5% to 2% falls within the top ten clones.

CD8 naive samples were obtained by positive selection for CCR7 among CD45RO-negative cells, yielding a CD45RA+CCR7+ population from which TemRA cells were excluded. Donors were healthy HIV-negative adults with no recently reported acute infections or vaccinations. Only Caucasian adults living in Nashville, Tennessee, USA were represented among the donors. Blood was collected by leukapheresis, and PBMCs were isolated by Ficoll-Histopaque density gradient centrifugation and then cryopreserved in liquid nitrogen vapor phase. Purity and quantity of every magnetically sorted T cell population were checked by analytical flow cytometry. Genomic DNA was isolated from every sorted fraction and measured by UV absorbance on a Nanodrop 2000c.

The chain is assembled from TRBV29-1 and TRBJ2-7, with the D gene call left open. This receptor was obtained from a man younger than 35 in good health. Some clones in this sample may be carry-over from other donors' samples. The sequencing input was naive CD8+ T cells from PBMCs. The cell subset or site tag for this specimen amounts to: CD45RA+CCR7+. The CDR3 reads CSVEGDWLSSYEQYF. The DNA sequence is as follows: TGCAGCGTTGAAGGAGACTGGTTGAGCTCCTACGAGCAGTACTTC.